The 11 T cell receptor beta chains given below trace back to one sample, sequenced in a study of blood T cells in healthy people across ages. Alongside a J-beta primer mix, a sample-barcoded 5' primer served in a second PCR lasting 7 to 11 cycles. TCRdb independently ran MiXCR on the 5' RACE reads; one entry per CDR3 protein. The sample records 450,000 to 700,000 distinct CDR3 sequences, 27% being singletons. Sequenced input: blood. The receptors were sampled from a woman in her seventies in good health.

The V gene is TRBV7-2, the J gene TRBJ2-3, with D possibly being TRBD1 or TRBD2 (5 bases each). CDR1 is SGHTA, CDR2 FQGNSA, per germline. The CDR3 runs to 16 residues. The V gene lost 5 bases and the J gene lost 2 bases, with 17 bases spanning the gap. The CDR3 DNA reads TGTGCCAGCAGCCTTCACGGGACCGGGTACACAGATACGCAGTATTTT. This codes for CASSLHGTGYTDTQYF.

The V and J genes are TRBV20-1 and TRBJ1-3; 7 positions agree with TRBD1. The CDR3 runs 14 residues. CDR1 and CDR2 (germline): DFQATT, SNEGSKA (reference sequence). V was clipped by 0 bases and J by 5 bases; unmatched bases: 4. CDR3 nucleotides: TGCAGTGCTAGAGAGGGGACAGCCAGAAACACCATATATTTT. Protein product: CSAREGTARNTIYF.

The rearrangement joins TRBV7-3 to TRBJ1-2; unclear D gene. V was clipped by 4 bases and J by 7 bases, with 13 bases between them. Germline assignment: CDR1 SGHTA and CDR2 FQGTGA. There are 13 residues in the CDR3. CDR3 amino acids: CASSSGFLGGYTF. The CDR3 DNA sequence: TGTGCCAGCAGCTCCGGGTTTCTGGGTGGCTACACCTTC.

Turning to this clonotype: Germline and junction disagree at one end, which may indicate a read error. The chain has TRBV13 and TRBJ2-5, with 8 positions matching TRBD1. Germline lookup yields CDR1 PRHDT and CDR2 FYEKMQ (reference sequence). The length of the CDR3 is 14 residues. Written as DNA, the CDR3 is TGTGCCAGCAGCGTCCGGGACAGGTTGGGGCGGAGACACTTC. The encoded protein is CASSVRDRLGRRHF.

CDR3 bases: TGTGCCAGCAGCTTAGCGGGGTCAGAAAATCAGCCCCAGCATTTT. Translating it yields CASSLAGSENQPQHF. The chain links TRBV7-9 to TRBJ1-5; D is unresolved. V shed 0 bases and J shed 4 bases, with 10 bases lying between them. CDR1 SEHNR and CDR2 FQNEAQ come from the germline V gene (reference sequence). The length of the CDR3 is 15 residues.

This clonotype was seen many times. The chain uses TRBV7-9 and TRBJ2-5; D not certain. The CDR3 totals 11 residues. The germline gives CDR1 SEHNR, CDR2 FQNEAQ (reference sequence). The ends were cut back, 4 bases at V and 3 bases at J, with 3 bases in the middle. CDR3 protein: CASSYKETQYF. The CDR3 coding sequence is TGTGCCAGCAGCTATAAAGAGACCCAGTACTTC.

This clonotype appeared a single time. The CDR3 reads CASSPRFYEQYF. The CDR3 DNA is TGTGCCAGCTCACCACGGTTCTACGAGCAGTACTTC. The chain is built from TRBV18 and TRBJ2-7; D is unresolved. The length of the CDR3 is 12 residues. The V end was cut by 1 base, the J end by 3 bases, with 4 bases between. Germline loops: CDR1 KGHSH, CDR2 LQKENI.

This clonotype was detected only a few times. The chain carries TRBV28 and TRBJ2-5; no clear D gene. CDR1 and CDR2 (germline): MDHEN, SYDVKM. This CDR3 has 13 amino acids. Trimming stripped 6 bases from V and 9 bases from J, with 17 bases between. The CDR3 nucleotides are TGTGCCAGCAGCTCCTCCTCCCAGAAGGCCCAGTACTTC. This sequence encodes CASSSSSQKAQYF.

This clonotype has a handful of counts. CDR3 nucleotide sequence: TGTGCCAGCATCCCCCCCGGTTCTAGCGAGCAGTACTTC. Translating it yields CASIPPGSSEQYF. The genes are TRBV6-5 and TRBJ2-7, with D uncertain. Germline V gene data show CDR1 as MNHEY and CDR2 as SVGAGI. V was shortened by 7 bases and J by 6 bases, with 16 bases between the two germline ends. This CDR3 is 13 amino acids long.

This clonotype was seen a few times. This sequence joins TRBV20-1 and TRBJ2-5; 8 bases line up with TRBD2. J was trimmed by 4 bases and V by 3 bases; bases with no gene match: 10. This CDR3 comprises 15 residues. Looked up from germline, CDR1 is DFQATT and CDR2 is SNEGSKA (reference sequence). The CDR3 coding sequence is TGCAGTGCTAGCCCGCTGCGGGGGGTAGGAGAGACCCAGTACTTC. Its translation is CSASPLRGVGETQYF.

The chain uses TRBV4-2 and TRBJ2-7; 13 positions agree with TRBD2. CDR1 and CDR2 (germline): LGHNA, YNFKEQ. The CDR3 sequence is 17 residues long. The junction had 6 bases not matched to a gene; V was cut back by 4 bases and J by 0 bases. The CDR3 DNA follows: TGTGCCAGCAGCCCGGGACTAGCGGGGACCCACTCCTACGAGCAGTACTTC. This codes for CASSPGLAGTHSYEQYF.